This T cell receptor (beta chain) was recorded in a study of pediatric ulcerative colitis. V gave up 3 bases and J gave up 3 bases, with 14 bases separating them. CDR1 is LNHDA, CDR2 SQIVND, per germline (reference sequence). CDR3 size: 16 residues. This clone has a single count. Profiling relied on immunoSEQ multiplex PCR, and the TCRdb table lists in-frame clones only, not all of them. The sample includes under 45,000 clones, 75% to 90% of them seen just once. J is TRBJ2-2 and V is TRBV19; maybe TRBD2 (6 bases). The specimen sequenced was blood. This TCR derives from a girl between 5 and 17 years old with moderate ulcerative colitis. Here the CDR3 DNA reads TGTGCCAGTAGTATTTGGGTGGACTACTACACCGGGGAGCTGTTTTTT. It specifies CASSIWVDYYTGELFF.